The 18 T cell receptor beta chains reported below all come from one sample, sequenced in a study of regulatory T cells in long-lasting Graves disease. iRepertoire HTBI primers and Arm-PCR of CDR3 regions built TCR beta libraries. In TCRdb, the multiplex PCR reads were re-called with MiXCR into one record per CDR3 protein. The table includes approximately 500,000 distinct CDR3 sequences, 20% to 25% detected once. The time point here: persistent/refractory GD, antithyroid drugs over 5 years with positive TRAb. RNA from PBMCs was the source of the TCR library. Material: peripheral blood mononuclear cells (PBMCs), obtained when the disease was refractory, from a patient treated with antithyroid drugs. These receptors came from a female donor with Graves disease.

This clonotype has only one observation. The chain is built from TRBV10-3 and TRBJ2-2, with D tentatively TRBD2 (5 bases). Trimming took 2 bases from V and 9 from J, leaving 10 bases between them. The germline V gene has CDR1 ENHRY and CDR2 SYGVKD. The CDR3 runs to 13 residues. This CDR3 reads CAISERPSRELFF. Written as DNA, the CDR3 is TGTGCCATCAGTGAGAGGCCTAGCCGGGAGCTGTTTTTT.

This sequence joins TRBV7-9 and TRBJ2-5; a weak D match, TRBD2 (6 bases). Germline lookup yields CDR1 SEHNR and CDR2 FQNEAQ (reference sequence). The CDR3 has 14 residues. V shed 7 bases and J shed 7 bases, with 19 bases lying between them. The DNA for the CDR3 is TGTGCCAGCACCTCAGCGGTAATGCGGGGGACCCAGTACTTC. This gives the protein CASTSAVMRGTQYF.

This clonotype was recorded many times. The chain combines TRBV7-2 with TRBJ2-7; D is unresolved. This CDR3 contains 13 residues. V was trimmed by 6 bases and J by 5 bases, leaving 14 bases between them. Germline lookup yields CDR1 SGHTA and CDR2 FQGNSA. CDR3 residues: CASSQTDRDEQYF. CDR3 DNA sequence: TGTGCCAGCAGTCAAACTGACCGGGACGAGCAGTACTTC.

The chain employs TRBV5-1 and TRBJ1-4; no reliable D call. V lost 2 bases and J 0 bases, leaving 11 bases between the germline ends. This CDR3 contains 16 residues. From germline, CDR1 is SGHRS and CDR2 YFSETQ. CDR3 sequence (DNA): TGCGCCAGCAGCTTCGGTCTGTCTCCAACTAATGAAAAACTGTTTTTT. Encoded protein: CASSFGLSPTNEKLFF.

The J gene is TRBJ2-7, the V gene TRBV7-9; D is ambiguous. The CDR3 spans 14 residues. Trimming left V 5 bases short and J 2 bases short, with 13 bases between. CDR1 is SEHNR, CDR2 FQNEAQ, per germline (reference sequence). CDR3 region: CASSPASVPYEQYF. The CDR3 coding sequence is TGTGCCAGCAGCCCCGCCAGCGTGCCCTACGAGCAGTACTTC.

Only a few counts were recorded for this clonotype. This chain connects TRBV20-1 to TRBJ1-5; D unclear. Per the germline V gene, CDR1 is DFQATT and CDR2 is SNEGSKA (reference sequence). V was trimmed by 2 bases and J by 0 bases, leaving 11 bases between them. The CDR3 has 15 residues. The CDR3 DNA follows: TGCAGTGCTAGACCTTCGGTTAATAGCAATCAGCCCCAGCATTTT. This encodes CSARPSVNSNQPQHF.

This clonotype was detected only a few times. This sequence may be a read error, since a much larger clone differs from it by one base. V and J are TRBV28 and TRBJ1-4, with D perhaps matching TRBD1 (6 bases). The germline CDR1 and CDR2 sequences are MDHEN and SYDVKM. This CDR3 comprises 14 residues. CDR3 residues: CASSLGTNNEKLLF. CDR3 sequence (DNA): TGTGCCAGCAGCCTCGGGACAAATAATGAAAAACTGCTTTTT.

As regards this clonotype: One junction end disagrees with the germline gene, perhaps due to a read error. This chain connects TRBV3-1 to TRBJ2-7, with a tentative D call TRBD1 (5 bases). CDR1 LGHDT and CDR2 YNNKEL come from the germline V gene (reference sequence). The CDR3 spans 12 residues. Here the CDR3 reads CAGSQDIYEQYF. CDR3 bases: TGTGCCGGCAGCCAGGACATCTACGAGCAGTACTTC.

This clonotype appeared a few times. J is TRBJ1-1 and V is TRBV18; 7 bases are shared with TRBD1. This CDR3 is built from 14 residues. In germline, CDR1 is KGHSH, CDR2 LQKENI. With 3 bases clipped from V and 1 base from J, the junction kept 2 bases outside the gene matches. CDR3 loop: CASSPRQGNTEAFF. CDR3 sequence (DNA): TGTGCCAGCTCACCCCGACAGGGGAACACTGAAGCTTTCTTT.

This sequence joins TRBV7-9 and TRBJ1-6, with TRBD1 matching 8 bases. The junction had 14 bases not matched to a gene; V was cut back by 10 bases and J by 0 bases. The CDR3 contains 18 residues. Germline-derived CDR1 and CDR2 are SEHNR and FQNEAQ (reference sequence). The CDR3 spells CAIDLGTGRSSYNSPLHF. The CDR3 DNA reads as TGTGCCATCGACCTCGGGACAGGCAGGAGCTCCTATAATTCACCCCTCCACTTT.

Notes on this clonotype: One end of the junction fails to match germline, which may point to a read error. V usage is TRBV19 and J usage is TRBJ1-5; TRBD1 aligns across 7 bases. This CDR3 region has 16 residues. In germline, CDR1 is LNHDA, CDR2 SQIVND (reference sequence). CDR3 nucleotide sequence: TGTGCCGGTAGTATAGCCGGACAGGCTAGCAATCAGCCCCAGCATTTT. Translation: CAGSIAGQASNQPQHF.

This clonotype has more than one count but fewer than ten. The chain employs TRBV20-1 and TRBJ1-1, with D perhaps matching TRBD1 (5 bases). V was pared by 2 bases and J by 1 base, with 11 bases between. Germline V gene sequence: CDR1 DFQATT, CDR2 SNEGSKA (reference sequence). The CDR3 length is 14 residues. The CDR3: CSARRGAGNTEAFF. In DNA form, the CDR3 reads TGCAGTGCTAGACGTGGGGCGGGGAACACTGAAGCTTTCTTT.

The V call is TRBV15, the J call TRBJ1-1; 7 nucleotides agree with TRBD1. Unmatched junction bases numbered 10, after V lost 5 bases and J lost 4 bases. This CDR3 has 15 residues. Germline CDR1 LNHNV, CDR2 YYDKDF (reference sequence). The CDR3 bases are TGTGCCACCAGCGGTACAGGGGATCGGGGCACTGAAGCTTTCTTT. Residues: CATSGTGDRGTEAFF. Complete variable domain (other parts from reference TRBV15 and TRBJ1-1): DAMVIQNPRYQVTQFGKPVTLSCSQTLNHNVMYWYQQKSSQAPKLLFHYYDKDFNNEADTPDNFQSRRPNTSFCFLDIRSPGLGDTAMYLCATSGTGDRGTEAFFGQGTRLTVV.

This clonotype was found a few times. V is TRBV19 and J is TRBJ1-5; a possible D gene is TRBD1 (6 bases). The germline gives CDR1 LNHDA, CDR2 SQIVND (reference sequence). This CDR3 comprises 13 residues. Deletions cut 3 bases from V and 4 bases from J, with 7 bases between. The DNA for the CDR3 is TGTGCCAGTAGTATGACAGGTAATCAGCCCCAGCATTTT. Protein sequence: CASSMTGNQPQHF. Combining the CDR3 with reference TRBV19 and TRBJ1-5 gives the whole variable domain DGGITQSPKYLFRKEGQNVTLSCEQNLNHDAMYWYRQDPGQGLRLIYYSQIVNDFQKGDIAEGYSVSREKKESFPLTVTSAQKNPTAFYLCASSMTGNQPQHFGDGTRLSIL.

As regards this clonotype: A much larger clone lies one base from this, so it may be a read error. The chain carries TRBV11-2 and TRBJ1-5; D not certain. The V end was cut by 2 bases, the J end by 11 bases, with 13 bases between. CDR3 length equals 13 residues. CDR1 SGHAT and CDR2 FQNNGV come from the germline V gene. DNA of the CDR3: TGTGCCAGCAGCTTAAACCAGGACGGGGCCCAGCATTTT. It codes for CASSLNQDGAQHF.

This rearrangement joins TRBV9 to TRBJ2-6; 11 bases agree with TRBD2. The germline gives CDR1 SGDLS, CDR2 YYNGEE. V gave up 3 bases and J gave up 2 bases; unmatched junction bases: 4. The length of the CDR3 is 17 residues. The CDR3 DNA reads as TGTGCCAGCAGCGCACTAGCGGGGGTAACTGGGGCCAACGTCCTGACTTTC. This gives the protein CASSALAGVTGANVLTF.

This clonotype was seen only once. The V call is TRBV20-1, the J call TRBJ2-2; TRBD1 matches at 8 bases. The CDR3 has 15 residues. Germline CDR1 DFQATT, CDR2 SNEGSKA (reference sequence). With V trimmed by 1 base and J by 10 bases, 11 bases remained unmatched. CDR3 residues: CSARGVDRENEELFF. The CDR3 DNA is TGCAGTGCTAGAGGCGTGGACAGGGAAAACGAGGAGCTGTTTTTT.

This clonotype was seen a handful of times. The junction shows a germline mismatch at one end, possibly a read error. This chain connects TRBV7-9 to TRBJ1-2; D is possibly TRBD1 (5 bases). CDR1 and CDR2 from the germline V gene are SEHNR and FQNEAQ (reference sequence). The CDR3 is made up of 12 amino acids. The CDR3 loop reads CASTFGTGPYSF. CDR3 sequence (DNA): TGTGCCAGCACCTTCGGGACGGGGCCTTATAGCTTC. The complete variable domain, with remaining parts taken from reference TRBV7-9 and TRBJ1-2, reads DTGVSQNPRHKITKRGQNVTFRCDPISEHNRLYWYRQTLGQGPEFLTYFQNEAQLEKSRLLSDRFSAERPKGSFSTLEIQRTEQGDSAMYLCASTFGTGPYSFGSGTRLTVV.